The TCR beta chain described here comes from a study of shared clonotypes between healthy human individuals. Researchers ran the assay at a deep level. The protocol was immunoSEQ multiplex PCR, while the TCRdb copy is restricted to in-frame clones and leaves out a portion. This table has 450,000 to 550,000 clones, 75% to 85% appearing once. CDR1 and CDR2 (germline): LGHNA, YSLEER. With 3 bases removed from V and 0 bases from J, the gap between germline ends came to 6 bases. The CDR3 totals 14 residues. The count of this clone is one. Its antigen is currently unknown. Study findings and constraints: Sample collection involved blood only; tissue repertoires are likely different.

Sequenced material: PBMCs. This receptor was obtained from a woman between 35 and 50 years old in good health. Some clones in this sample may be carry-over from other donors' samples. The chain carries TRBV4-3 and TRBJ2-4; a possible D gene is TRBD1 (5 bases). The CDR3 DNA reads TGCGCCAGCAGCCACAGGGTAGCCAAAAACATTCAGTACTTC. Its protein is CASSHRVAKNIQYF.